These 26 T cell receptor beta chains were sequenced from one sample in a study of T cell responses to AZD1222 COVID-19 vaccine. Using immunoSEQ multiplex PCR, the repertoire was profiled, and TCRdb retains in-frame clones only, with some absent. Of over 45,000 clones listed, approximately 83% are singletons. The sample here was peripheral blood, taken on day 0 of AZD1222 vaccination. The receptors shown here come from an adult in good health.

The V gene is TRBV12-3 or TRBV12-4, the J gene TRBJ1-1, with a possible D match to TRBD1 (5 bases). The CDR3 totals 13 residues. Trimming pared 6 bases from V and 6 bases from J, leaving 14 bases between. Written as DNA, the CDR3 is TGTGCCAGCAGCCGCCCGACAGTAGCTGAAGCTTTCTTT. Amino acid sequence: CASSRPTVAEAFF.

The gene calls are TRBV5-4 and TRBJ1-1; D is unresolved. The CDR3 is made up of 13 amino acids. The V gene lost 3 bases and the J gene lost 4 bases, with 10 bases spanning the gap. Per the germline V gene, CDR1 is SGHNT and CDR2 is YYREEE (reference sequence). The CDR3 coding sequence is TGTGCCAGCAGCTCCGAACCATCCACTGAAGCTTTCTTT. Residues: CASSSEPSTEAFF. Together with reference TRBV5-4 and TRBJ1-1, the CDR3 gives the full variable domain: ETGVTQSPTHLIKTRGQQVTLRCSSQSGHNTVSWYQQALGQGPQFIFQYYREEENGRGNFPPRFSGLQFPNYSSELNVNALELDDSALYLCASSSEPSTEAFFGQGTRLTVV.

This clone occurred a few times. The chain carries TRBV10-3 and TRBJ2-7; D unresolved. V lost 5 bases, J lost 5 bases, and 16 bases lay in between. From germline, CDR1 is ENHRY and CDR2 SYGVKD. CDR3 length equals 14 residues. CDR3 DNA: TGTGCCATCAGTCTATACTGGGGTGCACACGAGCAGTACTTC. It is translated as CAISLYWGAHEQYF.

The genes are TRBV3-1 (or the pseudogene TRBV3-2) and TRBJ2-1; maybe TRBD2 (5 bases). CDR1 and CDR2 (germline): LGHDT, YNNKEL (reference sequence). The CDR3 covers 12 residues. The germline V and J ends were trimmed by 1 base and 8 bases, with 6 bases remaining between them. CDR3: CASSQGGDEQFF. CDR3 DNA sequence: TGTGCCAGCAGCCAAGGGGGAGATGAGCAGTTCTTC.

The chain uses TRBV28 and TRBJ1-2; D is uncertain. The CDR3 extends over 14 amino acids. Germline loops: CDR1 MDHEN, CDR2 SYDVKM. V was clipped by 8 bases and J by 4 bases, with 17 bases between them. In nucleotides, the CDR3 is TGTGCCAGCTGGGGAAGGGAGAACGCCTATGGCTACACCTTC. This gives the protein CASWGRENAYGYTF.

This chain joins TRBV28 and TRBJ1-5; D call uncertain. The V gene lost 3 bases and the J gene lost 5 bases, with 14 bases spanning the gap. The CDR3 is 15 residues long. Germline CDR1 reads MDHEN; CDR2 reads SYDVKM. The CDR3 spells CASSLRRPEDQPQHF. In nucleotides, the CDR3 is TGTGCCAGCAGTTTGCGACGGCCAGAAGATCAGCCCCAGCATTTT.

The J gene is TRBJ2-1, the V gene TRBV7-9; tentatively, D is TRBD1 or TRBD2 (5 bases each). The CDR3 runs 15 residues. V was clipped by 5 bases and J by 1 base, with 12 bases between them. The V gene's germline CDR1 is SEHNR and CDR2 FQNEAQ (reference sequence). The CDR3 coding sequence is TGTGCCAGCAGCCCGTATGGGGGTTCCTACAATGAGCAGTTCTTC. Protein sequence: CASSPYGGSYNEQFF.

This clone occurred once. The rearrangement joins TRBV18 to TRBJ1-1; D is uncertain. Germline V lookup: CDR1 KGHSH, CDR2 LQKENI. V was clipped by 6 bases and J by 8 bases, with 16 bases between them. The length of the CDR3 is 13 residues. Here the CDR3 DNA reads TGTGCCAGCTCTACAATAGTTTCCGGGGAAGCTTTCTTT. It yields the protein CASSTIVSGEAFF.

This chain links TRBV19 with TRBJ1-6; TRBD1 might be the D (5 bases). This CDR3 has 15 amino acids. CDR1 and CDR2 (germline): LNHDA, SQIVND (reference sequence). V lost 6 bases to trimming and J lost 0 bases, with 9 bases between them. The CDR3 sequence: CASRKGSSYNSPLHF. Written as DNA, the CDR3 is TGTGCCAGTAGGAAGGGGAGCTCCTATAATTCACCCCTCCACTTT.

J is TRBJ1-2 and V is TRBV19, with D perhaps TRBD1 (5 bases). The CDR3 is 14 residues long. Germline V gene data show CDR1 as LNHDA and CDR2 as SQIVND (reference sequence). V was shortened by 4 bases and J by 2 bases, with 11 bases between the two germline ends. CDR3 in DNA: TGTGCCAGTAGTACCTGGGACGCCAACTATGGCTACACCTTC. Translated: CASSTWDANYGYTF.

The chain's CDR3 is CASSPSGDLSRGTEAFF. CDR3 DNA sequence: TGTGCCAGCAGCCCATCAGGGGACCTCTCACGGGGCACTGAAGCTTTCTTT. The rearrangement joins TRBV7-9 to TRBJ1-1; TRBD1 is a possible D gene (6 bases). Germline values: CDR1 SEHNR, CDR2 FQNEAQ (reference sequence). Trimming stripped 5 bases from V and 4 bases from J, with 23 bases between. This CDR3 contains 17 residues.

The chain is built from TRBV5-6 and TRBJ2-1; D is unresolved. The CDR3 extends over 15 amino acids. The V end lost 2 bases, the J end lost 0 bases, and 9 bases lay between the germline ends. The V gene's germline CDR1 is SGHDT and CDR2 YYEEEE. The CDR3 nucleotides are TGTGCCAGCAGCTTTTGGGGTATCTCCTACAATGAGCAGTTCTTC. Its translation is CASSFWGISYNEQFF.

The J gene is TRBJ2-7, the V gene TRBV5-6; no clear D. Deletions cut 1 base from V and 4 bases from J, with 9 bases between. The germline CDR1 and CDR2 sequences are SGHDT and YYEEEE. CDR3 length equals 13 residues. The CDR3 here is CASSLNMRYEQYF. CDR3 DNA: TGTGCCAGCAGCTTGAATATGCGATACGAGCAGTACTTC.

This chain uses TRBV6-5 with TRBJ1-6; TRBD1 is a possible D gene (6 bases). CDR1 is MNHEY and CDR2 is SVGAGI in the germline V gene. The CDR3 covers 14 residues. V lost 9 bases, J lost 5 bases, and 14 bases lay in between. The CDR3, as DNA: TGTGCCAGTCAAGGACAGTCCGATAATTCACCCCTCCACTTT. Protein: CASQGQSDNSPLHF.

V is TRBV19 and J is TRBJ1-2; a possible D gene is TRBD1 (5 bases). Trimming cost V 1 base and J 3 bases, with 9 bases left between them. This CDR3 comprises 14 residues. Germline-derived CDR1 and CDR2 are LNHDA and SQIVND (reference sequence). The CDR3 loop is CASSIVGRDYGYTF. The DNA of the CDR3 is TGTGCCAGTAGTATAGTTGGCAGGGACTATGGCTACACCTTC.

The chain uses TRBV7-3 and TRBJ2-1; no clear D gene. The CDR3 has 16 residues. CDR1 and CDR2 (germline): SGHTA, FQGTGA. Trimming left V 5 bases short and J 2 bases short, with 16 bases between. As DNA, the CDR3 is TGTGCCAGCAGCACCCGTCCTGGGCAGGCCTACAATGAGCAGTTCTTC. It encodes CASSTRPGQAYNEQFF.

The chain's CDR3 is CASQAGGAGQPQHF. Here the CDR3 DNA reads TGTGCCTCGCAGGCCGGGGGCGCGGGGCAGCCCCAGCATTTT. The rearrangement joins TRBV2 to TRBJ1-5, with a weak D call TRBD1 (6 bases). Trimming stripped 11 bases from V and 7 bases from J, with 21 bases between. From germline, CDR1 is SNHLY and CDR2 FYNNEI. There are 14 residues in the CDR3.

The rearrangement links TRBV11-2 to TRBJ2-2; the D is unclear. This CDR3 is 17 amino acids long. V lost 5 bases to trimming and J lost 0 bases, with 16 bases between them. Germline V gives CDR1 SGHAT, CDR2 FQNNGV. The CDR3 loop reads CASSRRPAGANTGELFF. The DNA of the CDR3 is TGTGCCAGCAGCCGGCGCCCGGCCGGCGCGAACACCGGGGAGCTGTTTTTT. Looking up the rest from reference TRBV11-2 and TRBJ2-2 gives the full variable domain: EAGVAQSPRYKIIEKRQSVAFWCNPISGHATLYWYQQILGQGPKLLIQFQNNGVVDDSQLPKDRFSAERLKGVDSTLKIQPAKLEDSAVYLCASSRRPAGANTGELFFGEGSRLTVL.

This chain links TRBV3-1 (or the pseudogene TRBV3-2) with TRBJ2-3; D not resolved. The germline V gene has CDR1 LGHDT and CDR2 YNNKEL (reference sequence). CDR3 length: 15 residues. Trimming took off 0 bases at V and 2 bases at J, with 9 bases between the two ends. The CDR3 region has the DNA TGTGCCAGCAGCCAAGACTTAGGGAACACAGATACGCAGTATTTT. Amino acid sequence: CASSQDLGNTDTQYF.

CDR3 nucleotide sequence: TGTGCCAGCAGCTTATGGGTCGAGGGACTAGGCCAAGAGACCCAGTACTTC. This sequence encodes CASSLWVEGLGQETQYF. The chain employs TRBV7-6 and TRBJ2-5, with 8 bases fitting TRBD2. After removal of 2 bases from V and 1 base from J, the junction contained 9 bases not matched to a gene. The CDR3 sequence is 17 residues long. Germline lookup yields CDR1 SGHVS and CDR2 FNYEAQ.

The chain is built from TRBV5-4 and TRBJ1-6; 9 positions agree with TRBD1. Trimming cost V 4 bases and J 9 bases; bases outside gene matches: 2. The CDR3 is 13 residues long. Per the germline V gene, CDR1 is SGHNT and CDR2 is YYREEE (reference sequence). CDR3 nucleotides: TGTGCCAGCAGCCCGGACAGGGGTTCACCCCTCCACTTT. Translated, it gives CASSPDRGSPLHF.

The V call is TRBV20-1, the J call TRBJ1-5; no clear D. Trimming took off 3 bases at V and 3 bases at J, with 12 bases between the two ends. CDR1 is DFQATT and CDR2 is SNEGSKA in the germline V gene (reference sequence). This CDR3 is built from 14 residues. The CDR3 sequence: CSASSRGFNQPQHF. The CDR3 nucleotides are TGCAGTGCTAGTTCACGGGGATTCAATCAGCCCCAGCATTTT.

This clone was seen more than once but under ten times. The gene calls are TRBV28 and TRBJ2-3; maybe TRBD1 (5 bases). Trimming stripped 3 bases from V and 2 bases from J, with 12 bases between. The CDR3 sequence is 15 residues long. CDR1 is MDHEN and CDR2 is SYDVKM in the germline V gene. The CDR3 DNA reads TGTGCCAGCAGTTTGCAGGGAACCTACACAGATACGCAGTATTTT. As protein: CASSLQGTYTDTQYF.

This clone showed up just a few times. J is TRBJ1-2 and V is TRBV7-2; unclear D gene. Germline V gives CDR1 SGHTA, CDR2 FQGNSA. V lost 4 bases to trimming and J lost 0 bases, with 9 bases between them. The CDR3 is 14 amino acids. The CDR3 loop reads CASSSTPPNYGYTF. Here the CDR3 DNA reads TGTGCCAGCAGCTCGACCCCACCTAACTATGGCTACACCTTC.

The V and J genes are TRBV5-4 and TRBJ1-1; D not certain. The CDR3 sequence is 14 residues long. Germline loops: CDR1 SGHNT, CDR2 YYREEE (reference sequence). The germline V and J ends were trimmed by 0 bases and 1 base, with 7 bases remaining between them. The CDR3 DNA follows: TGTGCCAGCAGCTTGGAGGTTTCGAACACTGAAGCTTTCTTT. Its protein product is CASSLEVSNTEAFF.

The chain recombines TRBV6-5 with TRBJ1-1; no reliable D call. CDR3 size: 14 residues. The germline CDR1 and CDR2 sequences are MNHEY and SVGAGI. Trimming stripped 6 bases from V and 1 base from J, with 12 bases between. In DNA, the CDR3 is TGTGCCAGCAGACTGGCAGTTCGGAACACTGAAGCTTTCTTT. Translating gives CASRLAVRNTEAFF.